This T cell receptor beta chain was captured in a study of T cells after yellow fever vaccination. The CDR3 extends over 16 amino acids. After removal of 5 bases from V and 3 bases from J, the junction contained 10 bases not matched to a gene. Per the germline V gene, CDR1 is MNHNS and CDR2 is SASEGT. TCRdb passed the 5' RACE reads through MiXCR, listing each CDR3 protein once. The sample lists over 300,000 distinct CDR3 sequences, 6.8% occurring once. This TCR came from a man younger than 35 who received the YFV17D yellow fever vaccine. This sequence joins TRBV6-1 and TRBJ1-1; 9 bases match TRBD1. Source: PBMCs, taken more than 35 days after the first yellow fever vaccination. This CDR3 reads CASSPLGGQGYTEAFF. The DNA of the CDR3 is TGTGCCAGCAGTCCGCTAGGGGGACAGGGATACACTGAAGCTTTCTTT.